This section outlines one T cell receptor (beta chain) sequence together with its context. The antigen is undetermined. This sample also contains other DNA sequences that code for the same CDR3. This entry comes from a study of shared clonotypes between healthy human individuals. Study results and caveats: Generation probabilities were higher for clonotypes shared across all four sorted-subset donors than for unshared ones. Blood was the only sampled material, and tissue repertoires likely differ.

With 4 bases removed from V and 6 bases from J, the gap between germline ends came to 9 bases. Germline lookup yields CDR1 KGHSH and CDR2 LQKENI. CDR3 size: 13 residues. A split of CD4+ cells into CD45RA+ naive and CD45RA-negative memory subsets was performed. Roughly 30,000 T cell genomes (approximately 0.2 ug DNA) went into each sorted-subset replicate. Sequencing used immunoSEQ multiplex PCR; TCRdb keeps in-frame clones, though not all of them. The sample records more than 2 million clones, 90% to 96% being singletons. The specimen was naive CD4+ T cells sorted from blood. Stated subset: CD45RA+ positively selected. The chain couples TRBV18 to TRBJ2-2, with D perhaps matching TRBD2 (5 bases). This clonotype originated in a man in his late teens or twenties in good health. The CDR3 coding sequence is TGTGCCAGCTCACGCCGGGAAGCCGGGGAGCTGTTTTTT. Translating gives CASSRREAGELFF. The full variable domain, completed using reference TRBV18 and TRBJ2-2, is NAGVMQNPRHLVRRRGQEARLRCSPMKGHSHVYWYRQLPEEGLKFMVYLQKENIIDESGMPKERFSAEFPKEGPSILRIQQVVRGDSAAYFCASSRREAGELFFGEGSRLTVL.